This T cell receptor (beta chain) was recovered during a study of blood T cells in healthy people across ages. Primed by a sample-barcoded 5' primer and a J-beta primer mix, a second PCR proceeded for about 6 to 12 cycles. One entry per CDR3 protein, called by TCRdb with MiXCR from the 5' RACE reads. Found here are roughly 1,100,000 distinct CDR3 sequences, about 25% of them singletons; the top ten hold 0.65% to 0.75%. The CDR3 consists of 17 residues. V shed 2 bases, J shed 0 bases, and the junction held 8 bases outside the gene matches. CDR1 and CDR2 (germline): SGHDT, YYEEEE. Study-wide results and caveats: The recorded TCR beta diversity per million T cells decreased in a roughly linear manner with age.

In this sample, this clonotype turned up a few times. What it recognizes is unknown. A further study also used this sample, focusing on T cells of mothers and their children. From that paper: Reads obtained per mother exceeded 9 million TCR beta CDR3 reads, with approximately 3 million obtained per child. Detection of persistent microchimeric T cell clones did not occur.

The receptor's source is a girl under 10 years old in good health. The chain links TRBV5-6 to TRBJ2-1, with TRBD1 matching 7 bases. Input material: blood. In DNA, the CDR3 is TGTGCCAGCAGCTTCGACAGGGAACAAGGCTCCTACAATGAGCAGTTCTTC. It codes for CASSFDREQGSYNEQFF.